This T cell receptor (beta chain) derives from a study of OX40 agonist ivuxolimab in advanced cancers. Any history of autoimmune disease or systemic immunosuppression disqualified patients. Repertoires were generated with immunoSEQ multiplex PCR, while TCRdb's copy carries only in-frame clones and drops some. This table has under 45,000 clones, approximately 78% appearing once. Germline-derived CDR1 and CDR2 are MNHEY and SVGAGI. Trimming removed 2 bases from V and 3 bases from J, with 12 bases in between. This CDR3 contains 15 residues. The clonotype comes from an adult with an advanced solid tumor such as melanoma, head and neck, liver or kidney cancer. This specimen consisted of CD4+ or CD8+ T cells sorted from blood, obtained in a trial of the OX40 agonist ivuxolimab. J is TRBJ2-3 and V is TRBV6-5; D assignment may be TRBD1 or TRBD2 (6 bases each). Written as DNA, the CDR3 is TGTGCCAGCAGTTACGGGGGGCTGTTGACAGATACGCAGTATTTT. Encoded protein: CASSYGGLLTDTQYF.